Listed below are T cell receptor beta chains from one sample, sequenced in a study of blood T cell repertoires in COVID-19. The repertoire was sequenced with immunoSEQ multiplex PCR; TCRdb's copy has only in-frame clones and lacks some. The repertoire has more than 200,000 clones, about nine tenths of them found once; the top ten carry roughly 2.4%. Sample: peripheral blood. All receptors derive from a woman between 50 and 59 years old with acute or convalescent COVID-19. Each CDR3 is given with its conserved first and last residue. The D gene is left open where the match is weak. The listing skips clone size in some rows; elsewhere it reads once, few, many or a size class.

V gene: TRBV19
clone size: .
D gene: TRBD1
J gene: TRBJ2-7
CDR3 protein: CASSTGQGIYEQYF
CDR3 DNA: TGTGCCAGTAGTACGGGACAGGGGATCTACGAGCAGTACTTC

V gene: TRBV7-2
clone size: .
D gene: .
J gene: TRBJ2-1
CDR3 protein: CASSLNPSNEQFF
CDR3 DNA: TGTGCCAGCAGCTTGAACCCTAGCAATGAGCAGTTCTTC

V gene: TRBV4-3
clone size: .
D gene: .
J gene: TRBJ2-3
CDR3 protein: CASSKRLTGTQYF
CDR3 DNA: TGCGCCAGCAGCAAAAGACTAACTGGTACGCAGTATTTT

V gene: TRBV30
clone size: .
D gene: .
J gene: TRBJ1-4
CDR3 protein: CAWNRGASGRGSEKLFF
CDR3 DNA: TGTGCCTGGAACCGGGGAGCTTCCGGGAGAGGGTCGGAAAAACTGTTTTTT

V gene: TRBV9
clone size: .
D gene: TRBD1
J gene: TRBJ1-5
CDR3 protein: CASSRDRGGQPQHF
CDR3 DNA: TGTGCCAGCAGCCGGGACAGGGGAGGTCAGCCCCAGCATTTT

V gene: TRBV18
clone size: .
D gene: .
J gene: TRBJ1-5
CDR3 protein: CASSPQGYSNQPQHF
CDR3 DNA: TGTGCCAGCTCACCCCAGGGGTATAGCAATCAGCCCCAGCATTTT

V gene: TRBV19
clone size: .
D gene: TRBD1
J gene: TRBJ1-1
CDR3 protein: CACAGGAGYTEAFF
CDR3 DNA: TGTGCCTGTGCAGGGGGCGCGGGATACACTGAAGCTTTCTTT

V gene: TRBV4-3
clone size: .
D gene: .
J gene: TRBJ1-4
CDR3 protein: CASSQDIITATGNEKLFF
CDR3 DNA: TGCGCCAGCAGCCAAGATATAATAACGGCAACAGGGAATGAAAAACTGTTTTTT

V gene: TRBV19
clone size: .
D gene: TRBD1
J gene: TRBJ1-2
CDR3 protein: CASSVSGTGATPNYGYTF
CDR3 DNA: TGTGCCAGTAGTGTCTCCGGGACAGGGGCCACCCCTAACTATGGCTACACCTTC

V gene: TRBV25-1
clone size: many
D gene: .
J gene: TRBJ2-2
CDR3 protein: CASRTSNTGELFF
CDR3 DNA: TGTGCCAGTAGGACATCGAACACCGGGGAGCTGTTTTTT

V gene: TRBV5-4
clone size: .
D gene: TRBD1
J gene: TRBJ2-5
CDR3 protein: CASSPGGTEEETQYF
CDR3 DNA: TGTGCCAGCAGCCCCGGTGGGACAGAAGAAGAGACCCAGTACTTC

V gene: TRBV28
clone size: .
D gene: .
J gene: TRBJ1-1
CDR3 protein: CASSLSLWGLGVGTEAFF
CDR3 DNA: TGTGCCAGCAGTTTATCCCTTTGGGGTTTAGGGGTGGGGACTGAAGCTTTCTTT

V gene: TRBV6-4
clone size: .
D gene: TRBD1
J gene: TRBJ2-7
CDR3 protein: CASPTRNRGFNEQYF
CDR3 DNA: TGTGCCAGCCCGACTCGGAACAGGGGGTTTAACGAGCAGTACTTC

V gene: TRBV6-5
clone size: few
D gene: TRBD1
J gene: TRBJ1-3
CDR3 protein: CASGKTGGFGNTIYF
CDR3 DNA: TGTGCCAGCGGAAAGACAGGGGGTTTTGGAAACACCATATATTTT

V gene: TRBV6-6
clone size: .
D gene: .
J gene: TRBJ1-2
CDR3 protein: CASSPSPLGYTF
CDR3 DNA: TGTGCCAGCAGTCCCTCCCCCCTTGGCTACACCTTC

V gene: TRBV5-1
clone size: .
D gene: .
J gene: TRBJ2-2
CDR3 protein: CASSSTNTGELFF
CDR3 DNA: TGCGCCAGCAGCTCCACGAACACCGGGGAGCTGTTTTTT

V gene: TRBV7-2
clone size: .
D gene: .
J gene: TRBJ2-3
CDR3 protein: CASSSLEGAQYF
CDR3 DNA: TGTGCCAGCAGCTCCCTAGAAGGGGCGCAGTATTTT

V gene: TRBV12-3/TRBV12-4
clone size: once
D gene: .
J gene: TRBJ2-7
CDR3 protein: CASSISYEQYF
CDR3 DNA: TGTGCCAGCAGCATCTCCTACGAGCAGTACTTC

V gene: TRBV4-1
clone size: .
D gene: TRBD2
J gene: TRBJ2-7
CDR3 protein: CASSQGMTSGGYEQYF
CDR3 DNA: TGCGCCAGCAGCCAAGGAATGACTAGCGGGGGCTACGAGCAGTACTTC

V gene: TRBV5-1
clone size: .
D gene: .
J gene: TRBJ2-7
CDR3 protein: CASSLDNSPYEQYF
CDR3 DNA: TGCGCCAGCAGCTTGGATAACAGCCCCTACGAGCAGTACTTC

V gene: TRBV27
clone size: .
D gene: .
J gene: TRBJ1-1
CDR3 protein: CASRPQQGADTEAFF
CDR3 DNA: TGTGCCAGCAGACCACAACAAGGGGCGGACACTGAAGCTTTCTTT

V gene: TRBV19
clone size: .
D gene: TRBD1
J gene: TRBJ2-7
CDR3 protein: CASSRQTGQGTTYEQYF
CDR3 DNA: TGTGCCAGTAGTAGGCAAACGGGACAGGGAACCACCTACGAGCAGTACTTC

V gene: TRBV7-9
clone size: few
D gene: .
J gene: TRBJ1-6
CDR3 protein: CASSPKGSNSPLHF
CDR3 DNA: TGTGCCAGCAGCCCGAAGGGGTCAAATTCACCCCTCCACTTT

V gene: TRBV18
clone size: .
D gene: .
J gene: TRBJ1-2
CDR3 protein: CASSPSQGVGYGYTF
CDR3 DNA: TGTGCCAGCTCACCCTCCCAGGGCGTGGGCTATGGCTACACCTTC

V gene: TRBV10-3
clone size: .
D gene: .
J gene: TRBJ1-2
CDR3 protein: CAISRGLDYGYTF
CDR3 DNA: TGTGCCATCTCGAGGGGACTGGACTATGGCTACACCTTC

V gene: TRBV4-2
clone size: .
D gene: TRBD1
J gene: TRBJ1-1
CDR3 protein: CASSHPPDRAGEAFF
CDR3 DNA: TGTGCCAGCAGCCACCCTCCGGACAGGGCTGGTGAAGCTTTCTTT

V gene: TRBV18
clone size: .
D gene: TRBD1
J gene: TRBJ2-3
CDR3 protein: CASSGRDRETDTQYF
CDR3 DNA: TGTGCCAGCTCGGGCCGGGACAGGGAGACAGATACGCAGTATTTT

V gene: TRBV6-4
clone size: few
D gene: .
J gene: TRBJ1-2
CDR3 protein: CASSDGGGYTF
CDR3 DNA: TGTGCCAGCAGTGACGGAGGAGGCTACACCTTC

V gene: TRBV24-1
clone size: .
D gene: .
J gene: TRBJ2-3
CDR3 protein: CATSSGGLSTDTQYF
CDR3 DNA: TGTGCCACCAGCTCCGGGGGACTTAGCACAGATACGCAGTATTTT

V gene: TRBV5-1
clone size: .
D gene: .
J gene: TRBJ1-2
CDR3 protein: CASNPRAGADYGYTF
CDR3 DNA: TGCGCCAGCAACCCTCGGGCAGGGGCGGACTATGGCTACACCTTC

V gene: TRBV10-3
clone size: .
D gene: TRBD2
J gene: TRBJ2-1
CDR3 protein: CAASLAGGPTYNEQFF
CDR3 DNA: TGTGCCGCCTCCCTTGCGGGGGGGCCAACCTACAATGAGCAGTTCTTC

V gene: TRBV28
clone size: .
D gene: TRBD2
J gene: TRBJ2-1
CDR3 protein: CASSSGGRIYNEQFF
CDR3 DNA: TGTGCCAGCAGCTCAGGCGGGAGGATCTACAATGAGCAGTTCTTC

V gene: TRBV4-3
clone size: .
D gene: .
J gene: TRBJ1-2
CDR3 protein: CASSQNFGREGGYTF
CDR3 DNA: TGCGCCAGCAGCCAAAATTTCGGAAGGGAGGGAGGCTACACCTTC

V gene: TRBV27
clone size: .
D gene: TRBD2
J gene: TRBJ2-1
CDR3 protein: CASSDGREQFF
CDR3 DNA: TGTGCCAGCAGTGACGGGAGGGAGCAGTTCTTC

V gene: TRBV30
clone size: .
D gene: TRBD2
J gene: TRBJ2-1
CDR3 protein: CAWSLGGAKREFEFF
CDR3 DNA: TGTGCCTGGAGTCTGGGGGGGGCCAAGCGGGAGTTCGAGTTCTTC

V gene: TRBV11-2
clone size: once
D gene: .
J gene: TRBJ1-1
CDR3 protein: CASTPMNTEAFF
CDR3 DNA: TGTGCCAGCACCCCCATGAACACTGAAGCTTTCTTT

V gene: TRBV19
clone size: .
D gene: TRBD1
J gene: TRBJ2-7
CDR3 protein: CASSRTGVLEQYF
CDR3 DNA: TGTGCCAGTAGTAGGACAGGGGTCCTGGAGCAGTACTTC

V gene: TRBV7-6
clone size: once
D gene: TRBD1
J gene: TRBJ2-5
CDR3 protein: CASSLAGGTEETQYF
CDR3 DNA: TGTGCCAGCAGCTTAGCAGGGGGCACTGAAGAGACCCAGTACTTC

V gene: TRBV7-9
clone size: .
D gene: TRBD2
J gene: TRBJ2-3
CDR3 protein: CASSPGLAGLTDTQYF
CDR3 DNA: TGTGCCAGCAGTCCAGGACTAGCGGGTCTCACAGATACGCAGTATTTT

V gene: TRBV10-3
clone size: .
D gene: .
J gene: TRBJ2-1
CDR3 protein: CAIGANYNEQFF
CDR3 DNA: TGTGCCATCGGAGCAAACTACAATGAGCAGTTCTTC

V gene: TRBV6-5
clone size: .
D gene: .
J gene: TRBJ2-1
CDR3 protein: CATSSGDSYNEQFF
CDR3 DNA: TGTGCCACGTCATCAGGGGACTCCTACAATGAGCAGTTCTTC

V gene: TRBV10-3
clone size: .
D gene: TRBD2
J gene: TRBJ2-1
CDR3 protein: CAISYQREGENEQFF
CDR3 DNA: TGTGCCATCAGTTACCAGCGGGAAGGGGAGAATGAGCAGTTCTTC

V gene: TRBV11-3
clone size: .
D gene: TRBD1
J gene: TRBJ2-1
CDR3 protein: CASSPHGTGGNEQFF
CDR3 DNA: TGTGCCAGCAGTCCCCACGGGACAGGGGGGAATGAGCAGTTCTTC

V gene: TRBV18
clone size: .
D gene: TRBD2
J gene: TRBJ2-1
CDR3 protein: CASSPELAGEVEQFF
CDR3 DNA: TGTGCCAGCTCACCAGAACTAGCGGGAGAAGTTGAGCAGTTCTTC

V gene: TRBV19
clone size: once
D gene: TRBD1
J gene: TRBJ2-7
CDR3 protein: CASSIEGTGKYEQYF
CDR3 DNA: TGTGCCAGTAGTATAGAGGGGACAGGGAAGTACGAGCAGTACTTC

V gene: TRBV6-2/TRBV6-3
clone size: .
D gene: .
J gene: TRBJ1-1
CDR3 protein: CASSSHQGWTEAFF
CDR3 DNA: TGTGCCAGCAGTTCCCATCAGGGGTGGACTGAAGCTTTCTTT

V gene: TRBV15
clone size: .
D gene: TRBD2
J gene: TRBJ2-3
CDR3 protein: CATSRDSLPSGSTDTQYF
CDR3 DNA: TGTGCCACCAGCAGAGATTCGTTGCCTAGCGGTAGCACAGATACGCAGTATTTT

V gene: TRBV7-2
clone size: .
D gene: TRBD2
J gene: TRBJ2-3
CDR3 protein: CASSLVAASGSTDTQYF
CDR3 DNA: TGTGCCAGCAGCTTAGTCGCCGCTAGCGGGAGTACAGATACGCAGTATTTT

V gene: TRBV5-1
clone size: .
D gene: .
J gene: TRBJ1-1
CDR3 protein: CASSPGLNTEAFF
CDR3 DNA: TGCGCCAGCAGCCCAGGGTTGAACACTGAAGCTTTCTTT

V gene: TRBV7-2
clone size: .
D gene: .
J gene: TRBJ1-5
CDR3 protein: CASSLVGGGNQPQHF
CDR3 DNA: TGTGCCAGCAGCTTAGTCGGGGGAGGCAATCAGCCCCAGCATTTT

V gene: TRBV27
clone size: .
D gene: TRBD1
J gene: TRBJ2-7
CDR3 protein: CASSFIGSGTGLPYEQYF
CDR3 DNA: TGTGCCAGCAGTTTTATTGGTTCGGGGACAGGGCTTCCCTACGAGCAGTACTTC

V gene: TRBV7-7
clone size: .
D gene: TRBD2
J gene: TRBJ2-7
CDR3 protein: CASSAGTSGGSYEQYF
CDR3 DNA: TGTGCCAGCAGCGCTGGGACTAGCGGGGGGTCCTACGAGCAGTACTTC

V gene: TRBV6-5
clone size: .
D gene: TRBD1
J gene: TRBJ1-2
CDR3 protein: CASSYLTGMAHGYTF
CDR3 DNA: TGTGCCAGCAGTTACCTGACAGGGATGGCTCATGGCTACACCTTC

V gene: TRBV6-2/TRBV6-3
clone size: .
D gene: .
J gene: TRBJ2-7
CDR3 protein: CASSYGSMQVSYEQYF
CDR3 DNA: TGTGCCAGCAGTTACGGTTCCATGCAGGTTTCCTACGAGCAGTACTTC

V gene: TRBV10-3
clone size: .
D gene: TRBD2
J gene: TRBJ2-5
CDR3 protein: CAISVGGGMETQYF
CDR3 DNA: TGTGCCATCAGTGTCGGGGGGGGGATGGAGACCCAGTACTTC